A single sample gave rise to the 20 T cell receptor beta chains below, sequenced in a study of T cells expressing NK-cell markers. With the 5' RACE reads reprocessed, TCRdb shows one record per CDR3 protein and no DNA. The sample data list about 20,000 distinct CDR3 sequences. The sample consisted of blood T cells: a sorted CD56 or NKG2C T cell subset, CD4+ or CD8+ T cells, or bulk PBMC T cells (not recorded which). The receptors derive from a man aged 18-75 years in good health.

CDR3 loop: CATQTVNNEQFF. The gene calls are TRBV3-1 and TRBJ2-1; TCRdb reports TRBD1, a call that lacks DNA to check it against. The CDR3 is made up of 12 amino acids. CDR1 LGHDT and CDR2 YNNKEL come from the germline V gene (reference sequence).

This chain links TRBV29-1 with TRBJ2-1; TCRdb reports TRBD1, a call that lacks DNA to check it against. Germline V gene sequence: CDR1 SQVTM, CDR2 ANQGSEA. There are 13 residues in the CDR3. The CDR3 sequence: CSATGSTYNEQFF.

V usage is TRBV6-5 and J usage is TRBJ2-3; the TRBD2 assignment by TCRdb is unverifiable without DNA. Looked up from germline, CDR1 is MNHEY and CDR2 is SVGAGI. The CDR3 spans 18 residues. The CDR3 sequence: CASSYSWTSGGRTDTQYF.

Measured by frequency, this clonotype is medium-sized. This sequence joins TRBV6-6 and TRBJ1-2. This CDR3 comprises 14 residues. The germline gives CDR1 MNHNY, CDR2 SVGAGI (reference sequence). Here the CDR3 reads CASSYSGPSYGYTF.

The chain is built from TRBV9 and TRBJ1-1; the D call of TRBD1 rests on TCRdb alone, since no DNA is present to check it. Looked up from germline, CDR1 is SGDLS and CDR2 is YYNGEE. The CDR3 sequence is 13 residues long. The chain's CDR3 is CASSVYGQNEAFF. Full variable domain (rest looked up from reference TRBV9 and TRBJ1-1): DSGVTQTPKHLITATGQRVTLRCSPRSGDLSVYWYQQSLDQGLQFLIQYYNGEERAKGNILERFSAQQFPDLHSELNLSSLELGDSALYFCASSVYGQNEAFFGQGTRLTVV.

The chain employs TRBV7-8 and TRBJ1-6; TCRdb gives TRBD1 as the D gene, but with no DNA this cannot be confirmed. The CDR3 is 15 amino acids. CDR1 SGHVS and CDR2 FQNEAQ come from the germline V gene. CDR3 sequence: CASSISGTGNSPLHF. Full variable domain (missing parts from reference TRBV7-8 and TRBJ1-6): GAGVSQSPRYKVAKRGQDVALRCDPISGHVSLFWYQQALGQGPEFLTYFQNEAQLDKSGLPSDRFFAERPEGSVSTLKIQRTQQEDSAVYLCASSISGTGNSPLHFGNGTRLTVT.

The chain links TRBV11-3 to TRBJ2-7; as DNA is missing, the TRBD1 call by TCRdb cannot be tested. Germline CDR1 and CDR2: SGHNT and YENEEA. The length of the CDR3 is 13 residues. CDR3 in amino acids: CASSSSWGDEQYF. Full variable domain (rest looked up from reference TRBV11-3 and TRBJ2-7): EAGVVQSPRYKIIEKKQPVAFWCNPISGHNTLYWYLQNLGQGPELLIRYENEEAVDDSQLPKDRFSAERLKGVDSTLKIQPAELGDSAVYLCASSSSWGDEQYFGPGTRLTVT.

The rearrangement uses TRBV5-4 and TRBJ2-1; the D call from TCRdb, TRBD2, cannot be confirmed without DNA. CDR1 and CDR2 (germline): SGHNT, YYREEE (reference sequence). The CDR3 spans 17 residues. The CDR3 loop reads CASSRGQLAGSYNEQFF.

V usage is TRBV6-2 or TRBV6-3 and J usage is TRBJ1-1. Germline CDR1 MNHEY, CDR2 SVGEGT. The CDR3 length is 15 residues. The CDR3 spells CASSYDSEGNTEAFF.

V gene TRBV4-1 combines with J gene TRBJ2-2; the D call of TRBD2 rests on TCRdb alone, since no DNA is present to check it. CDR3 size: 16 residues. Germline lookup yields CDR1 MGHRA and CDR2 YSYEKL. The CDR3 reads CASSRTTSGVTGELFF.

The rearrangement joins TRBV6-2 or TRBV6-3 to TRBJ1-5; checking the TCRdb D call of TRBD1 is not possible without DNA. The germline CDR1 and CDR2 sequences are MNHEY and SVGEGT. This CDR3 has 13 residues. The CDR3 reads CASRTGVSQPQHF.

The V and J genes are TRBV20-1 and TRBJ2-5; TCRdb outputs TRBD2, but without DNA this stays unchecked. CDR3 length: 14 residues. From germline, CDR1 is DFQATT and CDR2 SNEGSKA (reference sequence). The CDR3 loop reads CSVQGLRGQETQYF.

V usage is TRBV7-2 and J usage is TRBJ2-1; TCRdb names TRBD2, which stays unverified in the absence of DNA. CDR1 and CDR2 (germline): SGHTA, FQGNSA. This CDR3 region has 15 residues. The CDR3 spells CASSPTSGRSNEQFF.

The J gene is TRBJ2-1, the V gene TRBV4-3. The CDR3 length is 13 residues. Per germline, CDR1 LGHNA and CDR2 YSLEER. CDR3 amino acids: CASSQSQRNEQFF.

The V call is TRBV28, the J call TRBJ2-4. This CDR3 region has 14 residues. Looked up from germline, CDR1 is MDHEN and CDR2 is SYDVKM. The CDR3 sequence: CASSLLRTKGTQYF.

The chain carries TRBV5-6 and TRBJ1-1; TCRdb's D gene call, TRBD1, goes unchecked for lack of DNA. The CDR3 totals 14 residues. Germline V CDR1 and CDR2: SGHDT, YYEEEE. The CDR3 is CASSLQGGNTEAFF.

This chain links TRBV7-2 with TRBJ2-1; TCRdb's D call of TRBD1 is untestable without DNA. This CDR3 is built from 13 residues. Per germline, CDR1 SGHTA and CDR2 FQGNSA. This chain's CDR3 is CASSSTGVNEQFF.

The chain uses TRBV3-1 and TRBJ1-1; no DNA is available, so the TRBD1 call from TCRdb remains unchecked. CDR1 is LGHDT, CDR2 YNNKEL, per germline (reference sequence). This CDR3 is 17 amino acids long. The CDR3: CASSQGRDRALNTEAFF.

V gene TRBV12-3 or TRBV12-4 combines with J gene TRBJ2-3. CDR3 size: 14 residues. The CDR3 spells CASNWGLSTDTQYF.

J is TRBJ2-1 and V is TRBV20-1; TCRdb picks TRBD2, but there is no DNA to check that call. Germline V gene data show CDR1 as DFQATT and CDR2 as SNEGSKA (reference sequence). The CDR3 consists of 16 residues. The CDR3 reads CSGEGLAGKIYNEQFF.